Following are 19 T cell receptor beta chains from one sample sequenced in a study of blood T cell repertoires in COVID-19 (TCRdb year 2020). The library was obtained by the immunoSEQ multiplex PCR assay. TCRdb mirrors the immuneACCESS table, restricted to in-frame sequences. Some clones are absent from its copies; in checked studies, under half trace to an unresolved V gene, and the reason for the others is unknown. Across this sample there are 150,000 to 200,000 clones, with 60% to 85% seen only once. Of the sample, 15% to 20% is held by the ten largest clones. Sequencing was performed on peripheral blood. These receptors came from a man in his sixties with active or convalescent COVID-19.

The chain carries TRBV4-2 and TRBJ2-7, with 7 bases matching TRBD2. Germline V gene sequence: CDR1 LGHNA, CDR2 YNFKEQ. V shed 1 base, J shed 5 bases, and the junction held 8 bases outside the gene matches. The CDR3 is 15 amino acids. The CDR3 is CASSQGLAAVDEQYF. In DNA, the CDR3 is TGTGCCAGCAGCCAAGGACTAGCTGCGGTCGACGAGCAGTACTTC.

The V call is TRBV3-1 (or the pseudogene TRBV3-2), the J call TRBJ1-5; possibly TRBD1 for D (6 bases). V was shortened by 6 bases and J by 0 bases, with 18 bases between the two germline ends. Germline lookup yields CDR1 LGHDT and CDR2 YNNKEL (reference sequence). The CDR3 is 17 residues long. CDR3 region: CASSQAGGLNSNQPQHF. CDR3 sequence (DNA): TGTGCCAGCAGTCAGGCCGGGGGGCTTAATAGCAATCAGCCCCAGCATTTT.

CDR3 coding DNA: TGTGCCACCAGCAGAGATGGGCGGGCCGCAGACTGGGAAAAACTGTTTTTT. Protein sequence: CATSRDGRAADWEKLFF. This chain uses TRBV15 with TRBJ1-4; D gene unclear. Germline CDR1 and CDR2: LNHNV and YYDKDF (reference sequence). Trimming removed 0 bases at V and 8 bases at J, with 19 bases between. This CDR3 is built from 17 residues.

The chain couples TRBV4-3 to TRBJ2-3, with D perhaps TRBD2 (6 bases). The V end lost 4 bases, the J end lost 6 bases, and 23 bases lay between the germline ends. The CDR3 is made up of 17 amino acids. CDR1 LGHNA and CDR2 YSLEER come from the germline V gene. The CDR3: CASSPSAAGPRIDTQYF. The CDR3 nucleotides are TGCGCCAGCAGCCCCAGCGCGGCGGGGCCGAGGATCGATACGCAGTATTTT.

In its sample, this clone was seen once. CDR3 in DNA: TGTGCCTGGGGTCTCAACTATGGCTACACCTTC. This translates into CAWGLNYGYTF. This chain links TRBV30 with TRBJ1-2; no reliable D call. From germline, CDR1 is GTSNPN and CDR2 SVGIG (reference sequence). This CDR3 region has 11 residues. Trimming cost V 5 bases and J 2 bases, with 6 bases left between them.

CDR3 coding DNA: TGTGCCAGCAGGGGCCGGAATATAGGGGCTTACGCTTTCTTT. Protein product: CASRGRNIGAYAFF. This chain connects TRBV3-1 (or the pseudogene TRBV3-2) to TRBJ1-1, with D possibly TRBD1 on 5 matching bases. This CDR3 has 14 residues. Germline CDR1 reads LGHDT; CDR2 reads YNNKEL (reference sequence). V dropped 6 bases and J dropped 11 bases, with 22 bases sitting between them.

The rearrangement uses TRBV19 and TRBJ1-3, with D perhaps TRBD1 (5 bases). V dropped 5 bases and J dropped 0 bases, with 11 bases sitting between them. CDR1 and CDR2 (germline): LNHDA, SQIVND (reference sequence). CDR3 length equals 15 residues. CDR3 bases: TGTGCCAGTAGTTGGGACTCTCGCTCTGGAAACACCATATATTTT. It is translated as CASSWDSRSGNTIYF.

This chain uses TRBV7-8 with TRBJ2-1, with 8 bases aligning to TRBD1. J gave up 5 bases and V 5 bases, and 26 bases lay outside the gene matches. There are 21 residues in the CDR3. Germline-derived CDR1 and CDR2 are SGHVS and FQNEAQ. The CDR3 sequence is CASSQTWTGRIKAREDNEQFF. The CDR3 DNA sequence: TGTGCCAGCAGCCAAACTTGGACAGGGCGGATCAAGGCCCGGGAAGACAATGAGCAGTTCTTC.

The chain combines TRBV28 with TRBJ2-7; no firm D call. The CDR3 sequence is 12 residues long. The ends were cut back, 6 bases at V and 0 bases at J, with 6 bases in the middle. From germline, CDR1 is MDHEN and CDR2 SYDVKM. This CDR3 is CASRQASYEQYF. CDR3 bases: TGTGCCAGCAGGCAGGCCTCCTACGAGCAGTACTTC.

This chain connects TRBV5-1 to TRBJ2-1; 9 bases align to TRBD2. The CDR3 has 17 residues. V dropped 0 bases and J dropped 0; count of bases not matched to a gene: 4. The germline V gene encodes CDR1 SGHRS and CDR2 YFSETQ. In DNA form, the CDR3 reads TGCGCCAGCAGCTTGGGACTAGCGGATAGCTCCTACAATGAGCAGTTCTTC. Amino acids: CASSLGLADSSYNEQFF.

CDR3 sequence: CAISERGRALDEQFF. The CDR3 DNA sequence: TGTGCCATCAGTGAGCGCGGGAGGGCCCTCGATGAGCAGTTCTTC. This chain uses TRBV10-3 with TRBJ2-1; 9 bases align to TRBD2. Germline V gene sequence: CDR1 ENHRY, CDR2 SYGVKD. The trim removed 2 bases at V and 8 bases at J, leaving 7 bases unmatched. This CDR3 comprises 15 residues.

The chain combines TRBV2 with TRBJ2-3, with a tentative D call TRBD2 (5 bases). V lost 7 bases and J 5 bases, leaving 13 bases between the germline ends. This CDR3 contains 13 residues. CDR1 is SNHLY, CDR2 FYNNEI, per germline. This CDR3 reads CASTRNGRDTQYF. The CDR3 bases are TGTGCCAGCACCAGAAATGGGAGAGATACGCAGTATTTT.

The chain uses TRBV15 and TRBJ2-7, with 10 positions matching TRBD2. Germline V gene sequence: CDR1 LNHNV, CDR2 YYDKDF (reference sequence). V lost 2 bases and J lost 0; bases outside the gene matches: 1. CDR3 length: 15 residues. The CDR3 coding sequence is TGTGCCACCAGCAGATTAGCGGGGGGCTCCTACGAGCAGTACTTC. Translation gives CATSRLAGGSYEQYF.

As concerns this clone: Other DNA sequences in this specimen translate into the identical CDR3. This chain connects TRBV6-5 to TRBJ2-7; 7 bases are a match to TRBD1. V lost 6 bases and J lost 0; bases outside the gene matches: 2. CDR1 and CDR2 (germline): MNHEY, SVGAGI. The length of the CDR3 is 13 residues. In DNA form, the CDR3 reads TGTGCCAGCAGGAGACAGGGCTCCTACGAGCAGTACTTC. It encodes CASRRQGSYEQYF.

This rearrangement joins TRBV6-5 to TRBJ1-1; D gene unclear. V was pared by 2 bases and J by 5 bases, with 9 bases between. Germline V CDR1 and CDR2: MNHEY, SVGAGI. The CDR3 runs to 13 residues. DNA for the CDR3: TGTGCCAGCAGTTACACAGCCCGGACTGAAGCTTTCTTT. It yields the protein CASSYTARTEAFF.

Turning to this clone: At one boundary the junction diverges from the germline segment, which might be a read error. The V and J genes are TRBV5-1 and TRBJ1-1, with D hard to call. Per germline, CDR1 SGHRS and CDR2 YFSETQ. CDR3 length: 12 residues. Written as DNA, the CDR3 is TGCGCCAGCAGTTTGGGGAGCACTGAAGCTTTCTTT. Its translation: CASSLGSTEAFF.

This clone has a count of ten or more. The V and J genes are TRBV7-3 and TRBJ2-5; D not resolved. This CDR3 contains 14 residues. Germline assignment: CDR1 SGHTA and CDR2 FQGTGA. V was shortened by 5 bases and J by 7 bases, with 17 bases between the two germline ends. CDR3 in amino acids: CASSLTGEAPTQYF. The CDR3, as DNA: TGTGCCAGCAGCCTGACTGGAGAAGCACCGACCCAGTACTTC.

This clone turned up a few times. The CDR3 loop reads CASSLTASLPYGYTF. In DNA, the CDR3 is TGTGCCAGCAGTTTAACTGCCTCCCTTCCCTATGGCTACACCTTC. The rearrangement joins TRBV28 to TRBJ1-2; D not resolved. CDR3 length equals 15 residues. The V end was cut by 2 bases, the J end by 4 bases, with 14 bases between. Per germline, CDR1 MDHEN and CDR2 SYDVKM.

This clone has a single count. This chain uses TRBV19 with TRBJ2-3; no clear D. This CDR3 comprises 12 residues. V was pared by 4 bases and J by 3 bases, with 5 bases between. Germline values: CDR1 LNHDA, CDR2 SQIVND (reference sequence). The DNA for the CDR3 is TGTGCCAGTAGTAGCGAGACAGATACGCAGTATTTT. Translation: CASSSETDTQYF.